Below, 31 T cell receptor beta chains from the same sample are listed, as sequenced in a study of CD8 T cells in ankylosing spondylitis. Using its own MiXCR run on the 5' RACE reads, TCRdb lists one record per CDR3 protein. Here the sample spans about 200,000 distinct CDR3 sequences, roughly 13% being singletons. Sequenced input: blood, either unsorted or a sorted T cell fraction (not recorded which). The receptors originated from a male donor with ankylosing spondylitis or in good health (not recorded which).

This clonotype was counted at least ten times. This sequence joins TRBV29-1 and TRBJ1-3; D ambiguous. The CDR3 spans 12 residues. V lost 3 bases, J lost 3 bases, and 6 bases lay in between. Germline assignment: CDR1 SQVTM and CDR2 ANQGSEA. In nucleotides, the CDR3 is TGCAGCGTTGAGGTCTTTGGAAACACCATATATTTT. It specifies CSVEVFGNTIYF.

The chain links TRBV6-5 to TRBJ2-5; either TRBD1 or TRBD2 may fit D (5 bases each). The germline CDR1 and CDR2 sequences are MNHEY and SVGAGI. The CDR3 extends over 12 amino acids. The germline V and J ends were trimmed by 5 bases and 5 bases, with 9 bases remaining between them. CDR3 sequence: CASSSWGETQYF. The DNA for the CDR3 is TGTGCCAGCAGTAGCTGGGGGGAGACCCAGTACTTC.

The genes are TRBV10-3 and TRBJ2-7, with 12 bases identical to TRBD2. The ends lost 11 bases at V and 4 bases at J; junction bases unmatched: 9. CDR3 length: 14 amino acids. CDR1 ENHRY and CDR2 SYGVKD come from the germline V gene. CDR3: CALKRTSGDYEQYF. The CDR3 DNA follows: TGTGCCCTAAAGCGGACTAGCGGGGATTACGAGCAGTACTTC.

CDR3: CASSLTAKIDTQYF. DNA for the CDR3: TGTGCCAGCAGCCTAACAGCCAAGATAGATACGCAGTATTTT. This chain connects TRBV4-2 to TRBJ2-3; no reliable D call. Germline CDR1 and CDR2: LGHNA and YNFKEQ. CDR3 length: 14 amino acids. V lost 4 bases, J lost 5 bases, and 13 bases lay in between.

In regard to this clonotype: An end of the junction differs from the germline gene, which may be a read error. The genes are TRBV6-5 and TRBJ2-3; D is unresolved. Germline assignment: CDR1 MNHEY and CDR2 SVGAGI. CDR3 length: 16 amino acids. The CDR3 coding sequence is TGTGCCAGCAGTTACTCGCCCGGGCTCCCCACAGATGCGCAGTATTTT. Translation: CASSYSPGLPTDAQYF.

In this sample, this clonotype turned up many times. The gene calls are TRBV20-1 and TRBJ2-7; 9 nucleotides match TRBD2. CDR3 length: 11 residues. V shed 3 bases, J shed 7 bases, and the junction held 1 base outside the gene matches. Germline V gene lookup returns CDR1 DFQATT and CDR2 SNEGSKA (reference sequence). This CDR3 reads CSARTSGEQYF. The CDR3 nucleotides are TGCAGTGCTAGGACTAGCGGAGAGCAGTACTTC.

This clonotype has only a few counts. V is TRBV4-1 and J is TRBJ2-7; a possible D gene is TRBD1 (5 bases). V lost 1 base and J lost 3, with 16 bases in between. CDR3 length equals 16 residues. Per germline, CDR1 MGHRA and CDR2 YSYEKL. The DNA of the CDR3 is TGCGCCAGCAGCCAAGGGTGGCAGGGTAGTGTCTACGAGCAGTACTTC. It is translated as CASSQGWQGSVYEQYF.

In this sample, this clonotype turned up many times. The V and J genes are TRBV4-1 and TRBJ1-1; 7 nucleotides line up with TRBD1. Germline-derived CDR1 and CDR2 are MGHRA and YSYEKL. V gave up 1 base and J gave up 2 bases; unmatched junction bases: 10. The CDR3 runs 17 residues. CDR3 sequence: CASSQGALTGINTEAFF. The CDR3 coding sequence is TGCGCCAGCAGCCAAGGGGCTTTGACAGGGATTAACACTGAAGCTTTCTTT.

This chain links TRBV18 with TRBJ2-7, with D tentatively TRBD2 (5 bases). The germline V gene has CDR1 KGHSH and CDR2 LQKENI. V was clipped by 3 bases and J by 3 bases, with 15 bases between them. The CDR3 loop spans 15 amino acids. This CDR3 reads CASSPRQFRDYEQYF. The CDR3 region has the DNA TGTGCCAGCTCACCCCGACAATTTCGGGACTACGAGCAGTACTTC.

This clonotype was picked up many times. The rearrangement uses TRBV4-1 and TRBJ2-7; 11 bases align to TRBD1. Germline V gene data show CDR1 as MGHRA and CDR2 as YSYEKL. The junction had 8 bases not matched to a gene; V was cut back by 1 base and J by 6 bases. CDR3 length equals 16 residues. Here the CDR3 reads CASSQALDRGPFEQYF. CDR3 nucleotide sequence: TGCGCCAGCAGCCAAGCGTTGGACAGGGGGCCTTTCGAGCAGTACTTC.

CDR3 nucleotide sequence: TGTGCCAGCAGTCACCGGGACAGGGTCGGAACCGGGGAGCTGTTTTTT. It encodes CASSHRDRVGTGELFF. The rearrangement joins TRBV12-3 or TRBV12-4 to TRBJ2-2, with 9 bases identical to TRBD1. CDR3 length: 16 residues. The V segment lost 5 bases and the J segment 5 bases; nucleotides outside the gene matches: 9.

The gene calls are TRBV4-1 and TRBJ1-1, with a possible D match to TRBD1 (5 bases). CDR1 and CDR2 (germline): MGHRA, YSYEKL. The CDR3 has 15 residues. With 4 bases removed from V and 9 bases from J, the gap between germline ends came to 21 bases. The CDR3 DNA reads TGCGCCAGCAGCCGTCACCCCCGGGACGTTTACCAAGCTTTCTTT. Translation: CASSRHPRDVYQAFF.

The chain combines TRBV12-3 or TRBV12-4 with TRBJ2-7, with D uncertain. Trimming cost V 6 bases and J 12 bases, with 15 bases left between them. The CDR3 length is 11 residues. CDR3 region: CASSLGPKRYF. DNA of the CDR3: TGTGCCAGCAGCCTGGGCCCTAAGCGGTACTTC.

In this sample, this clonotype turned up a few times. The chain employs TRBV12-3 or TRBV12-4 and TRBJ2-7, with 9 bases lining up with TRBD1. The CDR3 runs to 14 residues. V was clipped by 3 bases and J by 5 bases; unmatched bases: 5. The CDR3 DNA follows: TGTGCCAGCAGTTTGGGCCGACAGGGGGACGAGCAGTACTTC. Its protein product is CASSLGRQGDEQYF.

The gene calls are TRBV4-1 and TRBJ2-3; D call uncertain. V dropped 0 bases and J dropped 2 bases, with 3 bases sitting between them. The length of the CDR3 is 13 residues. The germline V gene has CDR1 MGHRA and CDR2 YSYEKL. The CDR3 nucleotides are TGCGCCAGCAGCCAAGACTCCACAGATACGCAGTATTTT. Protein product: CASSQDSTDTQYF.

The rearrangement joins TRBV12-3 or TRBV12-4 to TRBJ2-5, with TRBD2 identical over 13 bases. The V gene end was trimmed by 4 bases and the J gene end by 7 bases; junction bases not matched to a gene: 6. The CDR3 totals 15 residues. The chain's CDR3 is CASSSGLAGKGTQYF. The CDR3 DNA follows: TGTGCCAGCAGTTCGGGACTAGCGGGGAAGGGGACCCAGTACTTC.

The chain uses TRBV4-1 and TRBJ1-1, with D unresolved. Per the germline V gene, CDR1 is MGHRA and CDR2 is YSYEKL. This CDR3 comprises 14 residues. Between the trimmed V and J ends, which lost 0 bases and 1 base, there was a span of 6 bases. The CDR3 sequence is CASSQDPENTEAFF. The CDR3 DNA reads as TGCGCCAGCAGCCAAGATCCGGAGAACACTGAAGCTTTCTTT.

This clonotype was counted only a few times. The rearrangement links TRBV4-1 to TRBJ2-7; D is undetermined. The CDR3 is 12 amino acids. CDR1 MGHRA and CDR2 YSYEKL come from the germline V gene. The V and J ends lost 0 bases and 6 bases respectively, with 6 bases between them. The CDR3 protein is CASSQEGREQYF. CDR3 nucleotides: TGCGCCAGCAGCCAAGAGGGCCGCGAGCAGTACTTC.

This clonotype was seen at least ten times. The chain uses TRBV12-3 or TRBV12-4 and TRBJ2-2; no clear D gene. V shed 3 bases and J shed 10 bases, with 6 bases lying between them. The CDR3 contains 11 residues. The CDR3 here is CASSFQEELFF. The DNA of the CDR3 is TGTGCCAGCAGTTTTCAGGAGGAGCTGTTTTTT.

A note on this clonotype: Its ends do not fully match the called genes, so a read error is possible. This rearrangement joins TRBV5-6 to TRBJ2-1; D not certain. The germline V gene has CDR1 SGHDT and CDR2 YYEEEE. There are 14 residues in the CDR3. The CDR3 sequence is CASSPYISHNEQFF. The DNA of the CDR3 is TGTGCCAGCAGCCCGTATATCTCCCACAATGAGCAGTTCTTC.

The J gene is TRBJ1-2, the V gene TRBV7-9; D gene uncertain. Germline CDR1 SEHNR, CDR2 FQNEAQ (reference sequence). V shed 1 base and J shed 3 bases, with 12 bases lying between them. CDR3 length: 15 amino acids. The CDR3 is CASSLEERSHYGYTF. CDR3 sequence (DNA): TGTGCCAGCAGCTTAGAAGAACGGTCCCACTATGGCTACACCTTC.

This clonotype was counted between two and nine times. The chain links TRBV20-1 to TRBJ1-2; the D gene is possibly TRBD1 (6 bases). This CDR3 region has 13 residues. The ends were cut back, 4 bases at V and 4 bases at J, with 13 bases in the middle. Germline CDR1 and CDR2: DFQATT and SNEGSKA (reference sequence). The CDR3: CSAILGQTYGYTF. CDR3 DNA: TGCAGTGCTATTCTAGGACAGACCTATGGCTACACCTTC.

This chain joins TRBV20-1 and TRBJ2-3; TRBD2 might be the D (6 bases). Trimming took 2 bases from V and 1 from J, leaving 13 bases between them. The CDR3 is 15 amino acids. CDR1 DFQATT and CDR2 SNEGSKA come from the germline V gene (reference sequence). The CDR3 is CSARYGRDGTDTQYF. The CDR3 DNA sequence: TGCAGTGCTAGATATGGGCGGGACGGCACAGATACGCAGTATTTT.

This chain uses TRBV4-1 with TRBJ1-1; D is uncertain. Per germline, CDR1 MGHRA and CDR2 YSYEKL. The CDR3 has 13 amino acids. Deletions cut 4 bases from V and 6 bases from J, with 12 bases between. The DNA for the CDR3 is TGCGCCAGCAGCCCACGAAGTGTCTCTGAAGCTTTCTTT. It translates to CASSPRSVSEAFF.

This clonotype was seen more than once but under ten times. This chain uses TRBV5-1 with TRBJ1-5; 9 bases fit TRBD1. The CDR3 totals 15 residues. The V gene end was trimmed by 1 base and the J gene end by 4 bases; junction bases not matched to a gene: 3. Germline V CDR1 and CDR2: SGHRS, YFSETQ. For the CDR3, the DNA is TGCGCCAGCAGCTTGACGGGACAGGGAAATCAGCCCCAGCATTTT. It codes for CASSLTGQGNQPQHF.

This clonotype turned up a few times. Written as DNA, the CDR3 is TGTGCCAGCTCTTGGAGTGAGACCCAGTACTTC. Protein product: CASSWSETQYF. J is TRBJ2-5 and V is TRBV25-1; D not resolved. Germline loops: CDR1 MGHDK, CDR2 SYGVNS. The CDR3 extends over 11 amino acids. V lost 8 bases to trimming and J lost 5 bases, with 9 bases between them.

The chain links TRBV25-1 to TRBJ1-1, with a possible D match to TRBD1 (6 bases). V lost 3 bases to trimming and J lost 7 bases, with 12 bases between them. CDR3 length: 13 amino acids. Germline V lookup: CDR1 MGHDK, CDR2 SYGVNS. CDR3 bases: TGTGCCAGCAGTGAGAGGGGGAAGGGTGAAGCTTTCTTT. Translating it yields CASSERGKGEAFF.

The V call is TRBV7-7, the J call TRBJ2-3; TRBD2 matches at 9 bases. The trim removed 5 bases at V and 4 bases at J, leaving 4 bases unmatched. The CDR3 covers 14 residues. Germline V gene lookup returns CDR1 SSHAT and CDR2 FNYEAQ (reference sequence). The CDR3 spells CASSPTSGADTQYF. As DNA, the CDR3 is TGTGCCAGCAGCCCGACTAGCGGAGCAGATACGCAGTATTTT.

The V call is TRBV2, the J call TRBJ2-2, with TRBD2 as a possible D gene (5 bases). V lost 3 bases, J lost 6 bases, and 8 bases lay in between. Germline V gives CDR1 SNHLY, CDR2 FYNNEI. This CDR3 region has 13 residues. The CDR3 DNA reads as TGTGCCAGCAGTGATTACGGGGCCGGGGAGCTGTTTTTT. It codes for CASSDYGAGELFF.

This clonotype has more than one count but fewer than ten. This chain's CDR3 is CASSQPGPNTEAFF. CDR3 sequence (DNA): TGCGCCAGCAGCCAACCCGGGCCGAACACTGAAGCTTTCTTT. V is TRBV4-1 and J is TRBJ1-1; D unresolved. This CDR3 region has 14 residues. The V gene lost 2 bases and the J gene lost 1 base, with 8 bases spanning the gap. Germline V gene lookup returns CDR1 MGHRA and CDR2 YSYEKL.

This clonotype showed up many times. J is TRBJ1-1 and V is TRBV5-6; D uncertain. V shed 3 bases and J shed 0 bases, with 9 bases lying between them. CDR3 size: 14 residues. CDR1 and CDR2 from the germline V gene are SGHDT and YYEEEE. In DNA, the CDR3 is TGTGCCAGCAGCTCGATCGACGTGAACACTGAAGCTTTCTTT. Amino acid sequence: CASSSIDVNTEAFF.